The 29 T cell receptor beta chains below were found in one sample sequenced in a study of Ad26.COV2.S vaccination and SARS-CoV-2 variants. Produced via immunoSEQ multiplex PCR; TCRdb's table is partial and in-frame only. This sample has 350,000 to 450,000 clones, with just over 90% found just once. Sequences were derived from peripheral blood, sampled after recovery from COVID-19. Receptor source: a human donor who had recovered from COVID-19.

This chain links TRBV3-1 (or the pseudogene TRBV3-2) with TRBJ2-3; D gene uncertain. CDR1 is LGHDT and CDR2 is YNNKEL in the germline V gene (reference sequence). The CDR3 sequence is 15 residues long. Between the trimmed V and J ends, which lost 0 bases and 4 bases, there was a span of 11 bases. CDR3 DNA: TGTGCCAGCAGCCAAGATCCCGGCCAAGCAGATACGCAGTATTTT. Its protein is CASSQDPGQADTQYF.

This chain's CDR3 is CATSRDYGSSTDTQYF. CDR3 in DNA: TGTGCCACCAGCAGAGATTACGGATCTAGCACAGATACGCAGTATTTT. The chain couples TRBV15 to TRBJ2-3; D unresolved. The CDR3 spans 16 residues. V was pared by 0 bases and J by 0 bases, with 10 bases between. Germline V gene lookup returns CDR1 LNHNV and CDR2 YYDKDF (reference sequence).

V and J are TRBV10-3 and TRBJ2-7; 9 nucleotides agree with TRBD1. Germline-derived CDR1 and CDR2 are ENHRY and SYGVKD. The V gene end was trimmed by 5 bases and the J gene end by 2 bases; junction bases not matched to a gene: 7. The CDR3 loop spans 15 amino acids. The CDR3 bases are TGTGCCATCAGTCTAGGACAGGGGAGCCCCTACGAGCAGTACTTC. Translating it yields CAISLGQGSPYEQYF.

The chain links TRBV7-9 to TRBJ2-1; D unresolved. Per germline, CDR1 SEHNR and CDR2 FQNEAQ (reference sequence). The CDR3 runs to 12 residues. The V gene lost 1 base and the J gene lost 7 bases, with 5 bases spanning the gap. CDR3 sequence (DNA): TGTGCCAGCAGCTTAGGCCAAAATGAGCAGTTCTTC. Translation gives CASSLGQNEQFF.

In DNA form, the CDR3 reads TGCGCCAGCAGCCAAGATATGGGGGGACAGGGGCTAGAGACCCAGTACTTC. It translates to CASSQDMGGQGLETQYF. This chain uses TRBV4-3 with TRBJ2-5; 10 positions match TRBD1. This CDR3 contains 17 residues. Germline CDR1 reads LGHNA; CDR2 reads YSLEER. J was trimmed by 4 bases and V by 0 bases; bases with no gene match: 8.

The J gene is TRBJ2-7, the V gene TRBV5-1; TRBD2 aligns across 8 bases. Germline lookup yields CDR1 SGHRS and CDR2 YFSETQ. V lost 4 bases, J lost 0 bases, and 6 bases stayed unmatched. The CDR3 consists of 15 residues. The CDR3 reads CASSPGGAPSYEQYF. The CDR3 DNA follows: TGCGCCAGCAGCCCGGGAGGGGCTCCCTCCTACGAGCAGTACTTC.

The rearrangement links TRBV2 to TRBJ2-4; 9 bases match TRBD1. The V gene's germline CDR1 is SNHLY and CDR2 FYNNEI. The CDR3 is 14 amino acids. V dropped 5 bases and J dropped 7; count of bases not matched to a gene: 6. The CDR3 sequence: CASSSGTGWNIQYF. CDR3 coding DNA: TGTGCCAGCAGTTCTGGGACAGGGTGGAACATTCAGTACTTC.

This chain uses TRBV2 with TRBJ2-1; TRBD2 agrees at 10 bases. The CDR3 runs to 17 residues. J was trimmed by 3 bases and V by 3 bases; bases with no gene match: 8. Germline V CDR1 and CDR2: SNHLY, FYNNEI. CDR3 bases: TGTGCCAGCAGTGATTGGATCCTAGCGGGGGTCTACAATGAGCAGTTCTTC. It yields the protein CASSDWILAGVYNEQFF.

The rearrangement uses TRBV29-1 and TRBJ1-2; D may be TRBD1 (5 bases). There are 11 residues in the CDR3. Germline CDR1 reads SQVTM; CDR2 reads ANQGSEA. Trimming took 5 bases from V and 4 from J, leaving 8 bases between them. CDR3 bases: TGCAGCGTTCAGGGAGGCTATGGCTACACCTTC. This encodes CSVQGGYGYTF.

CDR3 amino acids: CASSPGTPYYEQYF. As DNA, the CDR3 is TGTGCCAGCAGTCCCGGGACACCCTACTACGAGCAGTACTTC. The chain uses TRBV27 and TRBJ2-7; a weak D match, TRBD1 (6 bases). The CDR3 spans 14 residues. The ends were cut back, 5 bases at V and 3 bases at J, with 14 bases in the middle. Germline loops: CDR1 MNHEY, CDR2 SMNVEV (reference sequence).

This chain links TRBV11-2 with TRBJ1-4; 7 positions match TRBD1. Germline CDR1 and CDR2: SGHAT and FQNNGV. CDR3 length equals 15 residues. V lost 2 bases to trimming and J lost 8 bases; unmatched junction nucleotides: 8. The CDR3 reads CASSLPQGGSEKLFF. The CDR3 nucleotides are TGTGCCAGCAGCTTACCTCAGGGGGGCAGCGAAAAACTGTTTTTT.

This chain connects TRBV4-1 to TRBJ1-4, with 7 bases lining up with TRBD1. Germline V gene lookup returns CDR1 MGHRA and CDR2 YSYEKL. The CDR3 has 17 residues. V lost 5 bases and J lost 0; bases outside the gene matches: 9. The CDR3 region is CASSATGLRATNEKLFF. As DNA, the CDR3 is TGCGCCAGCAGCGCGACAGGGCTCCGTGCAACTAATGAAAAACTGTTTTTT.

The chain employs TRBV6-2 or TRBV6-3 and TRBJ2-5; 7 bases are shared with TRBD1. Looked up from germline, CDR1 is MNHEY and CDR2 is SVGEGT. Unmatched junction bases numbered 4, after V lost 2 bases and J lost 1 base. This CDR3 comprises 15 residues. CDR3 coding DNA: TGTGCCAGCAGTTACGGGGACAGATCCCAAGAGACCCAGTACTTC. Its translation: CASSYGDRSQETQYF.

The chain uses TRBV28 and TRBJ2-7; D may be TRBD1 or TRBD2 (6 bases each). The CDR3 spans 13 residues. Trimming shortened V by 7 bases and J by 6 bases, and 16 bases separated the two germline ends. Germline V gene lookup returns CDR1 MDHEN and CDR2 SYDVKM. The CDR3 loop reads CASTKGDFGEQYF. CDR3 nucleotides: TGTGCCAGCACTAAGGGGGACTTCGGCGAGCAGTACTTC.

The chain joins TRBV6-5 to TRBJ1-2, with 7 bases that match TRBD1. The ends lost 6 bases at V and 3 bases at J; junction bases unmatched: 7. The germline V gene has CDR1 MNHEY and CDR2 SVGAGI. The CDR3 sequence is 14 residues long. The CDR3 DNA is TGTGCCAGCAGGGCGTCCGGGACAGACTATGGCTACACCTTC. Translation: CASRASGTDYGYTF.

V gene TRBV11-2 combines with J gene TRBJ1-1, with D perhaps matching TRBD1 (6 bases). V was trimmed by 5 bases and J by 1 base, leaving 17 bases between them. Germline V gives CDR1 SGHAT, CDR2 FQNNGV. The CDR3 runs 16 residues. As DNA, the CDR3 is TGTGCCAGCAGCCGTCCACTAGAGACAGGGAACACTGAAGCTTTCTTT. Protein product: CASSRPLETGNTEAFF.

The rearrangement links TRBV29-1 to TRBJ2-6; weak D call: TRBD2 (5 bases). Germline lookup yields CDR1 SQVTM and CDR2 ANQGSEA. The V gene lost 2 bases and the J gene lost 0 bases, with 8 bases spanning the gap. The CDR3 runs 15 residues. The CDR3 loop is CSVESRGSGANVLTF. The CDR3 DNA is TGCAGCGTTGAAAGTCGGGGCTCTGGGGCCAACGTCCTGACTTTC.

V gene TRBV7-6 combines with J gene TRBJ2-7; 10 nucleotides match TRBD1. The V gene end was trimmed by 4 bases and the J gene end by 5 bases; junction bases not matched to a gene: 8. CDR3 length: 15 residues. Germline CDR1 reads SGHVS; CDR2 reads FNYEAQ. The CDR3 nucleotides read TGTGCCAGCAGCTCGGCGGGACAGGGGTTCCACGAGCAGTACTTC. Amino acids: CASSSAGQGFHEQYF.

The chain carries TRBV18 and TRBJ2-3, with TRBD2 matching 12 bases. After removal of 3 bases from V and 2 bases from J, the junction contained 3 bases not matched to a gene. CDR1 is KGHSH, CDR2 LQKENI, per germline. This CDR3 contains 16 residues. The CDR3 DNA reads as TGTGCCAGCTCACCTCTAGCGGGGGGGTTCACAGATACGCAGTATTTT. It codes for CASSPLAGGFTDTQYF.

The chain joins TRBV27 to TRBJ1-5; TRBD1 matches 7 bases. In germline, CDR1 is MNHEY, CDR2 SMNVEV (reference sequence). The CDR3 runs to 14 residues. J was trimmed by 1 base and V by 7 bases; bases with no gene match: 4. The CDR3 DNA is TGTGCCAGCAAAAAGGGACAGAGCAATCAGCCCCAGCATTTT. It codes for CASKKGQSNQPQHF.

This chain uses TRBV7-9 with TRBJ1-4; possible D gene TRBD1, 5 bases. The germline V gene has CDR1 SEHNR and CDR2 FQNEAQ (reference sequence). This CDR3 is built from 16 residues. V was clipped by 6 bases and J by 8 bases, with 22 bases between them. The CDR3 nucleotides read TGTGCCAGCAGGCGGTCCCGGGGCGCCTCGGAAGAAAAACTGTTTTTT. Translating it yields CASRRSRGASEEKLFF.

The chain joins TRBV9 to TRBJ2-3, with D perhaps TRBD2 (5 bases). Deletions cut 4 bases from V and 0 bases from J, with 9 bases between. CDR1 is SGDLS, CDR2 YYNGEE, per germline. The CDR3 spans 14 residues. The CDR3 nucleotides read TGTGCCAGCAGCTCACGGACTAGCACAGATACGCAGTATTTT. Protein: CASSSRTSTDTQYF.

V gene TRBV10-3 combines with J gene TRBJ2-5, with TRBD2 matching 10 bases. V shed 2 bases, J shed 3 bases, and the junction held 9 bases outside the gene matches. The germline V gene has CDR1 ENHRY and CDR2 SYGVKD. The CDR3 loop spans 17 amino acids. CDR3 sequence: CAISESPGLAAKETQYF. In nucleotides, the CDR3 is TGTGCCATCAGTGAGAGCCCAGGACTAGCGGCGAAAGAGACCCAGTACTTC.

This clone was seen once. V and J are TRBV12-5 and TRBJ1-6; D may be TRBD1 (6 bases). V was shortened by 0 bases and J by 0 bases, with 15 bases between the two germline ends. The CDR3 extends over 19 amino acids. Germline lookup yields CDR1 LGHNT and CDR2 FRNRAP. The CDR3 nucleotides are TGTGCTAGTGGTTTGGTAATAACAGGGAACAGCTCCTATAATTCACCCCTCCACTTT. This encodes CASGLVITGNSSYNSPLHF.

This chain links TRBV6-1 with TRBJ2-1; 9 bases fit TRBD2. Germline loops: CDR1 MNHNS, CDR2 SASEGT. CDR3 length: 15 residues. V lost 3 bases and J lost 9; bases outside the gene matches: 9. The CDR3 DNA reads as TGTGCCAGCAGTGATGGGGGTAGCGGGGGCGGTGAGCAGTTCTTC. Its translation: CASSDGGSGGGEQFF.

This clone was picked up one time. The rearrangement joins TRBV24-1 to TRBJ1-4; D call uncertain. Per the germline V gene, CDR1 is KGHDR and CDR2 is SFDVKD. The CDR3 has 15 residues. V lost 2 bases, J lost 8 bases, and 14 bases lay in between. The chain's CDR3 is CATSDSRAEGEKLFF. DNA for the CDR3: TGTGCCACCAGTGATTCCAGAGCGGAGGGAGAAAAACTGTTTTTT.

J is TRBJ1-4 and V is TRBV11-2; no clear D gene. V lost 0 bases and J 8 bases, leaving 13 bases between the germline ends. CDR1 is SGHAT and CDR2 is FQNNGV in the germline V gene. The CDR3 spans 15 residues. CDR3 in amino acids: CASSLDSGYREKLFF. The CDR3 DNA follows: TGTGCCAGCAGCTTAGATTCTGGTTATCGCGAAAAACTGTTTTTT.

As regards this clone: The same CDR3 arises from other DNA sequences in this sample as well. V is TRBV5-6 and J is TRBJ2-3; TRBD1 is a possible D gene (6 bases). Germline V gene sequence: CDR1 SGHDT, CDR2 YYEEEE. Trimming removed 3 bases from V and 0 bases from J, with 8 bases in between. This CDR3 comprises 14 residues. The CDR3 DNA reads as TGTGCCAGCAGCTGGGGGCCTAGCACAGATACGCAGTATTTT. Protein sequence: CASSWGPSTDTQYF.

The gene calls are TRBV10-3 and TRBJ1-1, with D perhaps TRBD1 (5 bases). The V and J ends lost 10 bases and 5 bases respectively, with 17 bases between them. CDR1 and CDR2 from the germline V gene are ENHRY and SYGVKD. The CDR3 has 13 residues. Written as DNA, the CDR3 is TGTGCCACACAGTTGGAGGGGAGGACTGAAGCTTTCTTT. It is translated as CATQLEGRTEAFF.